One sample yielded the 25 T cell receptor beta chains listed below, sequenced in a study of control samples from healthy donors and cancer patients. TCRdb's table, derived via immunoSEQ multiplex PCR, lists solely in-frame clones and lacks some. The sample comprises around 100,000 clones, 90% to 95% of which are singletons, and less than 2.5% rests with the top ten. The sample taken for sequencing was blood. The receptors were sampled from a young woman in good health.

The CDR3 loop reads CASSAGTGGDEQYF. DNA for the CDR3: TGTGCCAGCAGTGCCGGGACAGGGGGCGACGAGCAGTACTTC. V is TRBV6-6 and J is TRBJ2-7; 12 bases map to TRBD1. This CDR3 comprises 14 residues. V dropped 5 bases and J dropped 5; count of bases not matched to a gene: 4. The germline V gene encodes CDR1 MNHNY and CDR2 SVGAGI (reference sequence).

The V call is TRBV7-6, the J call TRBJ1-4; tentatively, D is TRBD1 (5 bases). The V and J ends lost 5 bases and 8 bases respectively, with 15 bases between them. CDR1 and CDR2 (germline): SGHVS, FNYEAQ. The CDR3 has 14 amino acids. Written as DNA, the CDR3 is TGTGCCAGCAGCCCCGCCGGGGGAGACGAAAAACTGTTTTTT. Encoded protein: CASSPAGGDEKLFF.

This sequence joins TRBV28 and TRBJ1-2; 9 bases are a match to TRBD1. The CDR3 covers 13 residues. The germline gives CDR1 MDHEN, CDR2 SYDVKM. The junction had 8 bases not matched to a gene; V was cut back by 8 bases and J by 7 bases. In DNA, the CDR3 is TGTGCCAGCTCTCCGGGACAGGGAGTTGGCTACACCTTC. Protein sequence: CASSPGQGVGYTF.

The V call is TRBV24-1, the J call TRBJ1-2; 8 bases fit TRBD1. With 4 bases clipped from V and 8 bases from J, the junction kept 11 bases outside the gene matches. The CDR3 runs to 15 residues. The germline CDR1 and CDR2 sequences are KGHDR and SFDVKD. CDR3 coding DNA: TGTGCCACCAGTGACCGAGGGACAGGATATAAGGGCTACACCTTC. Translation gives CATSDRGTGYKGYTF.

The chain recombines TRBV27 with TRBJ1-3; perhaps TRBD1 as D (5 bases). Germline CDR1 MNHEY, CDR2 SMNVEV (reference sequence). V lost 0 bases and J lost 7, with 10 bases in between. CDR3 length equals 14 residues. CDR3 nucleotide sequence: TGTGCCAGCAGTTTATCGGGGGGTGGGAACACCATATATTTT. Protein product: CASSLSGGGNTIYF.

The chain combines TRBV3-1 (or the pseudogene TRBV3-2) with TRBJ1-4; D gene ambiguous. Per the germline V gene, CDR1 is LGHDT and CDR2 is YNNKEL (reference sequence). This CDR3 has 15 residues. V lost 4 bases, J lost 3 bases, and 12 bases lay in between. The CDR3 nucleotides are TGTGCCAGCAGCCCCCGTAGGGTAGCTAATGAAAAACTGTTTTTT. It is translated as CASSPRRVANEKLFF.

The chain joins TRBV5-5 to TRBJ1-2; weak D call: TRBD1 (6 bases). The length of the CDR3 is 14 residues. V lost 4 bases to trimming and J lost 2 bases, with 12 bases between them. CDR1 is SGHKS and CDR2 is YYEKEE in the germline V gene (reference sequence). The CDR3 coding sequence is TGTGCCAGCAGCGCGCTCACAGGGAACTATGGCTACACCTTC. Translated, it gives CASSALTGNYGYTF. Supplemented by reference TRBV5-5 and TRBJ1-2, the full variable domain reads DAGVTQSPTHLIKTRGQQVTLRCSPISGHKSVSWYQQVLGQGPQFIFQYYEKEERGRGNFPDRFSARQFPNYSSELNVNALLLGDSALYLCASSALTGNYGYTFGSGTRLTVV.

The table lists this clone with a count of one. The gene calls are TRBV6-2 or TRBV6-3 and TRBJ2-7; weak D call: TRBD1 (6 bases). CDR1 is MNHEY, CDR2 SVGEGT, per germline. The CDR3 has 14 residues. V was pared by 2 bases and J by 5 bases, with 13 bases between. The DNA for the CDR3 is TGTGCCAGCAGTTACCCCGGGGCAGGGGACGAGCAGTACTTC. This encodes CASSYPGAGDEQYF.

J is TRBJ1-2 and V is TRBV9, with D unresolved. CDR3 size: 15 residues. Germline lookup yields CDR1 SGDLS and CDR2 YYNGEE. V was clipped by 5 bases and J by 2 bases, with 16 bases between them. The CDR3 loop is CASSSTGFRNYGYTF. CDR3 nucleotide sequence: TGTGCCAGCAGTTCCACGGGGTTCCGGAACTATGGCTACACCTTC. Using reference TRBV9 and TRBJ1-2 for the parts outside the CDR3, the full variable domain is DSGVTQTPKHLITATGQRVTLRCSPRSGDLSVYWYQQSLDQGLQFLIQYYNGEERAKGNILERFSAQQFPDLHSELNLSSLELGDSALYFCASSSTGFRNYGYTFGSGTRLTVV.

The J gene is TRBJ1-2, the V gene TRBV15; 7 positions agree with TRBD1. This CDR3 comprises 16 residues. V lost 2 bases, J lost 0 bases, and 6 bases stayed unmatched. CDR1 and CDR2 from the germline V gene are LNHNV and YYDKDF (reference sequence). The CDR3 region is CATSRFRTGANYGYTF. The DNA for the CDR3 is TGTGCCACCAGCAGATTCAGGACAGGAGCTAACTATGGCTACACCTTC.

A word on this clone: Because it lacks the conserved phenylalanine or tryptophan at the end, this CDR3 is likely a read error. The chain's CDR3 is CASIPGQLYGYTL. The CDR3 DNA reads as TGTGCCAGCATCCCGGGACAGCTCTATGGCTACACCCTC. V and J are TRBV2 and TRBJ1-2, with 7 bases lining up with TRBD1. In germline, CDR1 is SNHLY, CDR2 FYNNEI. The CDR3 contains 13 residues. With V trimmed by 7 bases and J by 4 bases, 6 bases remained unmatched.

This rearrangement joins TRBV30 to TRBJ1-5, with TRBD1 matching 9 bases. The CDR3 has 13 amino acids. The germline gives CDR1 GTSNPN, CDR2 SVGIG (reference sequence). The junction had 3 bases not matched to a gene; V was cut back by 6 bases and J by 3 bases. CDR3 residues: CACGQGINQPQHF. The CDR3 DNA reads TGTGCCTGTGGACAGGGGATCAATCAGCCCCAGCATTTT. The full variable domain, its missing parts supplied by reference TRBV30 and TRBJ1-5, is SQTIHQWPATLVQPVGSPLSLECTVEGTSNPNLYWYRQAAGRGLQLLFYSVGIGQISSEVPQNLSASRPQDRQFILSSKKLLLSDSGFYLCACGQGINQPQHFGDGTRLSIL.

This clone was detected only a few times. The chain links TRBV6-6 to TRBJ1-3; no definite D call. Germline V lookup: CDR1 MNHNY, CDR2 SVGAGI (reference sequence). Trimming stripped 6 bases from V and 4 bases from J, with 10 bases between. The CDR3 is made up of 13 amino acids. Here the CDR3 DNA reads TGTGCCAGCAGGTCGGGTGGAGGAAACACCATATATTTT. Translating it yields CASRSGGGNTIYF.

The chain carries TRBV10-3 and TRBJ1-1; D is perhaps TRBD1 (5 bases). The CDR3 runs 13 residues. Germline CDR1 is ENHRY and CDR2 is SYGVKD. Deletions cut 10 bases from V and 1 base from J, with 13 bases between. CDR3 bases: TGTGCCACCGCGGGACGGCAGAACACTGAAGCTTTCTTT. Its translation is CATAGRQNTEAFF.

The chain carries TRBV5-4 and TRBJ2-7; D is possibly TRBD2 (5 bases). V lost 0 bases to trimming and J lost 5 bases, with 18 bases between them. The CDR3 spans 16 residues. Germline V gene lookup returns CDR1 SGHNT and CDR2 YYREEE (reference sequence). The CDR3 DNA is TGTGCCAGCAGCTTGGGGCGGGCTAGCCCCACTAACGAGCAGTACTTC. This sequence encodes CASSLGRASPTNEQYF.

The chain has TRBV7-9 and TRBJ1-4; D unclear. Germline lookup yields CDR1 SEHNR and CDR2 FQNEAQ (reference sequence). The CDR3 is 13 residues long. V lost 2 bases, J lost 8 bases, and 9 bases lay in between. CDR3 region: CASSLSLKEKLFF. The CDR3 DNA follows: TGTGCCAGCAGCTTAAGTCTCAAGGAAAAACTGTTTTTT.

J is TRBJ2-2 and V is TRBV25-1; 7 bases are shared with TRBD2. CDR1 is MGHDK and CDR2 is SYGVNS in the germline V gene. This CDR3 has 15 amino acids. V dropped 5 bases and J dropped 1; count of bases not matched to a gene: 4. DNA for the CDR3: TGTGCCAGCAGTCCATTAGCGGGGAACACCGGGGAGCTGTTTTTT. This gives the protein CASSPLAGNTGELFF.

The V call is TRBV7-2, the J call TRBJ1-5; D ambiguous. The CDR3 spans 14 residues. V was trimmed by 2 bases and J by 6 bases, leaving 11 bases between them. Per the germline V gene, CDR1 is SGHTA and CDR2 is FQGNSA. CDR3 nucleotides: TGTGCCAGCAGCTTAATTCATACTAGTCAGCCCCAGCATTTT. This encodes CASSLIHTSQPQHF.

V usage is TRBV6-5 and J usage is TRBJ2-1, with a possible D match to TRBD1 (6 bases). CDR1 and CDR2 (germline): MNHEY, SVGAGI. The CDR3 runs to 15 residues. V was trimmed by 5 bases and J by 5 bases, leaving 16 bases between them. Here the CDR3 reads CASSLQGWFDNEQFF. CDR3 nucleotides: TGTGCCAGCAGTCTACAGGGTTGGTTTGACAATGAGCAGTTCTTC.

V gene TRBV29-1 combines with J gene TRBJ2-1, with a possible D match to TRBD2 (6 bases). CDR1 is SQVTM, CDR2 ANQGSEA, per germline. Trimming took off 2 bases at V and 9 bases at J, with 14 bases between the two ends. CDR3 length: 13 residues. This CDR3 reads CSVETAGLGEQFF. DNA of the CDR3: TGCAGCGTTGAAACGGCGGGACTCGGTGAGCAGTTCTTC.

The chain links TRBV10-2 to TRBJ2-1; TRBD2 matches at 9 bases. Trimming removed 2 bases from V and 8 bases from J; junction bases left unmatched: 4. This CDR3 has 14 amino acids. Germline values: CDR1 WSHSY, CDR2 SAAADI. DNA for the CDR3: TGCGCCAGCAGTGAGATGCGGGAGGGGGATGAGCAGTTCTTC. Its translation is CASSEMREGDEQFF.

The chain couples TRBV23-1 to TRBJ1-4; D is undetermined. TRBV23-1 falls under the ORF class, with uncertain function. The CDR3 is made up of 18 amino acids. V shed 4 bases and J shed 0 bases, with 18 bases lying between them. CDR3 sequence (DNA): TGCGCCAGCAGTCTGAAAGGGCCCCTCGACGCAACTAATGAAAAACTGTTTTTT. It codes for CASSLKGPLDATNEKLFF.

V is TRBV12-3 or TRBV12-4 and J is TRBJ2-5; D is uncertain. V dropped 3 bases and J dropped 5 bases, with 10 bases sitting between them. The CDR3 covers 13 residues. The CDR3 is CASSLSGLETQYF. In DNA form, the CDR3 reads TGTGCCAGCAGTTTGAGTGGATTGGAGACCCAGTACTTC.

The chain employs TRBV6-2 or TRBV6-3 and TRBJ2-5; D is possibly TRBD1 or TRBD2 (6 bases each). The CDR3 length is 13 residues. Germline CDR1 reads MNHEY; CDR2 reads SVGEGT. With 5 bases removed from V and 5 bases from J, the gap between germline ends came to 12 bases. CDR3 DNA: TGTGCCAGCAGTAGGGGGGCGTCCGAGACCCAGTACTTC. Translation gives CASSRGASETQYF.

The V call is TRBV10-1, the J call TRBJ1-1; D is possibly TRBD1 (5 bases). The ends were cut back, 0 bases at V and 6 bases at J, with 14 bases in the middle. Germline V lookup: CDR1 WNHNN, CDR2 SYGVQD (reference sequence). The length of the CDR3 is 15 residues. CDR3 sequence: CASSESYRPGPEAFF. The CDR3 DNA reads as TGCGCCAGCAGTGAGTCGTACCGCCCGGGGCCTGAAGCTTTCTTT.